This TCR beta chain was recovered during a study of human T cells and chemical hapten exposure. Turning to the study itself: Sensitizing treatment utilized 2% DPC over a roughly 2 cm by roughly 2 cm portion of upper inner arm skin.

Trimming pared 2 bases from V and 0 bases from J, leaving 10 bases between. Looked up from germline, CDR1 is SGHAT and CDR2 is FQNNGV. The CDR3 is 16 amino acids. As to time point: pre-sensitization, week 0. Indicated treatment: therapeutic diphenylcyclopropenone sensitization with weekly scalp DPC. The donor pool consisted of alopecia patients aged 18 to 70 years, considered suitable for DPC. TCRdb reprocessed the RACE reads with MiXCR, giving one entry per CDR3 protein. The sample has 250,000 or so distinct CDR3 sequences; approximately 7.5% are singletons. This chain uses TRBV11-2 with TRBJ1-4; D is uncertain. The clonotype comes from a man in his late teens or twenties with alopecia areata. Some clones in this sample may be carry-over from other donors' samples. Here the sequenced sample was whole blood, taken in connection with sensitization to the hapten diphenylcyclopropenone (DPC). As DNA, the CDR3 is TGTGCCAGCAGCTTACGACAAAGAACAACTAATGAAAAACTGTTTTTT. It encodes CASSLRQRTTNEKLFF.